This T cell receptor beta chain stems from a study of T-cell reconstitution after alpha-beta-depleted transplantation in children. Preparation of the TCRbeta library involved a method that used unique molecular identifiers. One entry per CDR3 protein results from TCRdb running MiXCR on the PCR reads. The table has 550,000 to 600,000 distinct CDR3 sequences, around 23% seen once. This clonotype was observed a few times. Its antigen is not identified. V was clipped by 3 bases and J by 9 bases; unmatched bases: 6. Per the germline V gene, CDR1 is SGDLS and CDR2 is YYNGEE. The CDR3 has 13 residues. Broader study findings: After one year, T-cell counts and TCRbeta diversity mostly came from new T cells.

The sequencing here drew on PBMCs, mostly from graft donor cells, taken 360 days after TCRalphabeta/CD19-depleted stem cell transplant. This sequence joins TRBV9 and TRBJ2-1; TRBD1 matches 7 bases. This TCR came from a boy under three years old who had a stem cell transplant for acute myeloid leukemia, so the T cells may come from the graft donor. In nucleotides, the CDR3 is TGTGCCAGCAGCGCGACAGGGATAGGTGAGCAGTTCTTC. It is translated as CASSATGIGEQFF.